This T cell receptor (beta chain) derives from a study of T cell changes during pregnancy in multiple sclerosis. CDR3 length: 16 amino acids. Trimming removed 1 base at V and 2 bases at J, with 13 bases between. Germline lookup yields CDR1 KGHSH and CDR2 LQKENI. The method was immunoSEQ multiplex PCR; TCRdb's version includes in-frame clones alone and lacks a portion of them. This table holds fewer than 85,000 clones, roughly 90% found once. This chain connects TRBV18 to TRBJ2-3, with D possibly TRBD1 on 6 matching bases. Source: peripheral blood, taken in the first trimester of pregnancy. This receptor was obtained from a female donor in good health, enrolled as a control in a pregnancy study. The CDR3 coding sequence is TGTGCCAGCTCACCACAAAGGAACAGGGCCACAGATACGCAGTATTTT. This codes for CASSPQRNRATDTQYF.